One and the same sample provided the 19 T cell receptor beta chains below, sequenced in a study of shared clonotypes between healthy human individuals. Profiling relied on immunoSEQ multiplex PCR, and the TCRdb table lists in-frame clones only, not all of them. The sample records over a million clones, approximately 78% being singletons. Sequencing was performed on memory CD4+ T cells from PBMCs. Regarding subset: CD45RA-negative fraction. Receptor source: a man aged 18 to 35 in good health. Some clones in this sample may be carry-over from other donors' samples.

CDR3 sequence (DNA): TGCGCCAGCAGCGCGGACGGGGCCTACGAGCAGTACTTC. Its translation is CASSADGAYEQYF. This sequence joins TRBV5-1 and TRBJ2-7; tentatively, D is TRBD2 (5 bases). The V end was cut by 4 bases, the J end by 2 bases, with 10 bases between. The CDR3 is 13 amino acids. The germline V gene has CDR1 SGHRS and CDR2 YFSETQ.

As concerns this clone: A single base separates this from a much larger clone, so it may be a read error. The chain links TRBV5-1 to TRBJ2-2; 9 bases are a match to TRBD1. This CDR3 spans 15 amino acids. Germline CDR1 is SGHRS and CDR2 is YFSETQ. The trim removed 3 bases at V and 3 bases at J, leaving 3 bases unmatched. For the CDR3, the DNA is TGCGCCAGCAGCTGGGGACAGGGCTACACCGGGGAGCTGTTTTTT. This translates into CASSWGQGYTGELFF.

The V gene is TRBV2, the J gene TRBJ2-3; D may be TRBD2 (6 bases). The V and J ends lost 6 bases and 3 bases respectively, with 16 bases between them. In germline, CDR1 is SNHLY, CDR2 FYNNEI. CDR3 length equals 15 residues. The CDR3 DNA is TGTGCCAGCAGGGGACCGGGAGCAGGGACAGATACGCAGTATTTT. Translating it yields CASRGPGAGTDTQYF.

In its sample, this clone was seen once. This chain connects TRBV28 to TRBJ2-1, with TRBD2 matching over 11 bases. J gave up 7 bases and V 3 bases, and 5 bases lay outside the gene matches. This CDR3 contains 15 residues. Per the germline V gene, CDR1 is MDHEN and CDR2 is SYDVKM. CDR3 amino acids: CASSLVLAGGNEQFF. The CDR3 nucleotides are TGTGCCAGCAGTTTGGTATTAGCGGGAGGGAATGAGCAGTTCTTC. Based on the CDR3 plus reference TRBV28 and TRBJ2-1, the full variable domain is DVKVTQSSRYLVKRTGEKVFLECVQDMDHENMFWYRQDPGLGLRLIYFSYDVKMKEKGDIPEGYSVSREKKERFSLILESASTNQTSMYLCASSLVLAGGNEQFFGPGTRLTVL.

As DNA, the CDR3 is TGTGCCAGCAGTGGGGACAGCCAGTTCAATCAGCCCCAGCATTTT. Residues: CASSGDSQFNQPQHF. This chain links TRBV2 with TRBJ1-5, with 7 bases matching TRBD1. Germline V gene sequence: CDR1 SNHLY, CDR2 FYNNEI. This CDR3 has 15 amino acids. Germline trimming cut 4 bases from V and 3 bases from J; bases unmatched to any gene: 6.

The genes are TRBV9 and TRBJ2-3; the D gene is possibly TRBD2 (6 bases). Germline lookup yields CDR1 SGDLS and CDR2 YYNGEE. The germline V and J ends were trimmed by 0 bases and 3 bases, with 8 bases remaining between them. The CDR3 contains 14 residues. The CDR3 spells CASSVARGTDTQYF. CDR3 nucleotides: TGTGCCAGCAGCGTAGCCCGGGGGACAGATACGCAGTATTTT.

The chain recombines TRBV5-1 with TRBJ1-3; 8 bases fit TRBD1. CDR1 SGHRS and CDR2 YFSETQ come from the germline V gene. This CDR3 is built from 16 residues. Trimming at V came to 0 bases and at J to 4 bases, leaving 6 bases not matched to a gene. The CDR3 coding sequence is TGCGCCAGCAGCTTGGATGGACAGGGCTCGGGAAACACCATATATTTT. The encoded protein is CASSLDGQGSGNTIYF.

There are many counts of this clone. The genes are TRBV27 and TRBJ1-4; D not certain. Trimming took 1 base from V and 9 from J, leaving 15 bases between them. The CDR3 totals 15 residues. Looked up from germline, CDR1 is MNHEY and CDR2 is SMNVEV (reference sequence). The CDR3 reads CASSLLGREGKKLFF. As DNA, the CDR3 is TGTGCCAGCAGTTTATTGGGGAGGGAAGGGAAAAAACTGTTTTTT.

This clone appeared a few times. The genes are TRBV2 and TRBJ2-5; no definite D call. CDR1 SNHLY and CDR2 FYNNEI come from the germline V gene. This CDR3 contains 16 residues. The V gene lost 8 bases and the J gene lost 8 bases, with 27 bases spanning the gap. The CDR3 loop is CASSSERVTQRVTQYF. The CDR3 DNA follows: TGTGCCAGCTCCTCGGAAAGGGTAACCCAAAGAGTTACCCAGTACTTC.

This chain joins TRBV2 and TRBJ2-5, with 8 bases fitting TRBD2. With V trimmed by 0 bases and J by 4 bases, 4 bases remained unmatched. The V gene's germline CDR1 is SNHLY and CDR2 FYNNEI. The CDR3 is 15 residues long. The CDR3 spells CASSEALAGGETQYF. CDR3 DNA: TGTGCCAGCAGTGAAGCCCTTGCGGGAGGAGAGACCCAGTACTTC.

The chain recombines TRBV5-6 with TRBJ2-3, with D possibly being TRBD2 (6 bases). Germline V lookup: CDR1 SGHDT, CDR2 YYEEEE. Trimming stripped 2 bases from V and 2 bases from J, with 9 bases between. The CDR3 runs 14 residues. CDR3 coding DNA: TGTGCCAGCAGCTTTTCGGGAGACACAGATACGCAGTATTTT. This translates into CASSFSGDTDTQYF.

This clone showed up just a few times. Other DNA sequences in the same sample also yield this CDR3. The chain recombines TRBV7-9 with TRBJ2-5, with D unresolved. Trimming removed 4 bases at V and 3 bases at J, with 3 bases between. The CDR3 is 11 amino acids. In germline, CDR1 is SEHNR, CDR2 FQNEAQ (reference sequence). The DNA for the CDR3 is TGTGCCAGCAGCTCAGAAGAGACCCAGTACTTC. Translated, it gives CASSSEETQYF.

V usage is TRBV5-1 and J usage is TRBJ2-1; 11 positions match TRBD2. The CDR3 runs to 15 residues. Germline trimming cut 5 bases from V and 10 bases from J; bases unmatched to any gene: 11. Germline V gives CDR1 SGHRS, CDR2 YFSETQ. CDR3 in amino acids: CASRYLAGGPGEQFF. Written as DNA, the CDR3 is TGCGCCAGCAGGTATCTAGCGGGAGGTCCTGGAGAGCAGTTCTTC.

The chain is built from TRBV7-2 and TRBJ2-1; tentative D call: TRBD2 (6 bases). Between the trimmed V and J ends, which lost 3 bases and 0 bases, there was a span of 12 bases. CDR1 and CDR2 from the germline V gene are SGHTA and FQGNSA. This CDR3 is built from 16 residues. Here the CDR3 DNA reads TGTGCCAGCAGCTTCGGGACTGCCATCTCCTACAATGAGCAGTTCTTC. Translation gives CASSFGTAISYNEQFF.

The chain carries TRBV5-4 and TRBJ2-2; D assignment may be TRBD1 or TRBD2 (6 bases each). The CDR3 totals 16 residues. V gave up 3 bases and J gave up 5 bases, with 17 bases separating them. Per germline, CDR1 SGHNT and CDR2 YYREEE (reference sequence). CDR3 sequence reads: CASSSSLRGETGELFF. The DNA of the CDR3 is TGTGCCAGCAGCTCCTCCCTGAGGGGGGAGACCGGGGAGCTGTTTTTT.

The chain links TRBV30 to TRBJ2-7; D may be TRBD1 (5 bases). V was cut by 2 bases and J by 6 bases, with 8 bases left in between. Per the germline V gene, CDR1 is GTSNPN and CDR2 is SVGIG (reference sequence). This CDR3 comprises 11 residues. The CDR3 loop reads CAWSPGFEQYF. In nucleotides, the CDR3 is TGTGCCTGGAGTCCAGGGTTCGAGCAGTACTTC.

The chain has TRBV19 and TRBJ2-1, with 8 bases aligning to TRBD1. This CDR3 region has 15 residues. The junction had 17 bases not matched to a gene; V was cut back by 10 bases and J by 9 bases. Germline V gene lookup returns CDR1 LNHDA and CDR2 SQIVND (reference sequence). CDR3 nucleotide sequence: TGTGCCACCACGGACAGGGCAGGGGCTCCAAGTGAGCAGTTCTTC. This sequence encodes CATTDRAGAPSEQFF.

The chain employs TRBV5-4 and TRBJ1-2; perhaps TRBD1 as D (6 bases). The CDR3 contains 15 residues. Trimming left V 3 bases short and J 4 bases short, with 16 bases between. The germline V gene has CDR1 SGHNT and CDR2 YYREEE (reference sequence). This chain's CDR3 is CASSSVGQGGYGYTF. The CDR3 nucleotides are TGTGCCAGCAGCTCCGTAGGGCAAGGGGGCTATGGCTACACCTTC.

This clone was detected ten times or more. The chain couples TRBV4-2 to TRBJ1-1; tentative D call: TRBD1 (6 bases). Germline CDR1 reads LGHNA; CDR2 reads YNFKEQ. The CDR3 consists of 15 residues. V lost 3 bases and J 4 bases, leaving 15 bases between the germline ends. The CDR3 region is CASSHRRGAVTEAFF. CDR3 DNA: TGTGCCAGCAGCCACCGACGGGGGGCTGTCACTGAAGCTTTCTTT.